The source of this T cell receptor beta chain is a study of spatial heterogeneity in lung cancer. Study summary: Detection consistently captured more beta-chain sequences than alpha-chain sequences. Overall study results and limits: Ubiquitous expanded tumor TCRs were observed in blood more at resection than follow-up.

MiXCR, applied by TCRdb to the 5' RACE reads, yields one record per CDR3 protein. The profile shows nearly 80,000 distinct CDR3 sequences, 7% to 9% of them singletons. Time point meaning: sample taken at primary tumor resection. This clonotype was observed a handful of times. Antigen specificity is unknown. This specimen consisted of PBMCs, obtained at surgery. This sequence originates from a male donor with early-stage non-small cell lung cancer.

CDR3 coding DNA: TGTGCCAGCCATGAACGGGGGGCGGTATACGAAAAACTGTTTTTT. It encodes CASHERGAVYEKLFF. The J gene is TRBJ1-4, the V gene TRBV6-1; TRBD1 might be the D (6 bases). Trimming removed 8 bases from V and 8 bases from J, with 21 bases in between. Germline values: CDR1 MNHNS, CDR2 SASEGT. The CDR3 covers 15 residues.